These T cell receptor beta chains were read from a single sample in a study of T cell responses to AZD1222 COVID-19 vaccine. Sequencing was performed with immunoSEQ multiplex PCR; in TCRdb, only in-frame clones are kept and a portion is missing. The table shows 95,000 to 150,000 clones, with about 92% occurring only once. The sample consisted of peripheral blood, taken 28 days after the second AZD1222 dose. The receptors shown here come from an adult who received the AZD1222 COVID-19 vaccine. The CDR3 runs from the conserved cysteine through the conserved F or W. The D gene is left open where the match is weak. Some rows mark clone size as missing; the rest say once, few, many or name a class of expanded clone.

CDR3nt: TGTGCCAGTAGGACCGCGTTACAAGAGACCCAGTACTTC
CDR3aa: CASRTALQETQYF
d_gene: -
j_gene: TRBJ2-5
v_gene: TRBV19
abundance: -

CDR3nt: TGCAGCGTTGATCTTCCTTCAGGGTCCTACGAGCAGTACTTC
CDR3aa: CSVDLPSGSYEQYF
d_gene: -
j_gene: TRBJ2-7
v_gene: TRBV29-1
abundance: -

CDR3nt: TGCGCCAGCAGCCCCACAGGGTCTATAGGCACAGATACGCAGTATTTT
CDR3aa: CASSPTGSIGTDTQYF
d_gene: -
j_gene: TRBJ2-3
v_gene: TRBV5-1
abundance: -

CDR3nt: TGTGCCAGCAGTTTTAGTAGGGGCTCCAACTATGGCTACACCTTC
CDR3aa: CASSFSRGSNYGYTF
d_gene: -
j_gene: TRBJ1-2
v_gene: TRBV27
abundance: once

CDR3nt: TGTGCCAGCAGCGGATTAGCGGGAGGGTACCAAGAGACCCAGTACTTC
CDR3aa: CASSGLAGGYQETQYF
d_gene: TRBD2
j_gene: TRBJ2-5
v_gene: TRBV5-4
abundance: -

CDR3nt: TGTGCCAGTAGTCCATGGGACGCGGCCGGGGAGCTGTTTTTT
CDR3aa: CASSPWDAAGELFF
d_gene: -
j_gene: TRBJ2-2
v_gene: TRBV19
abundance: -

CDR3nt: TGCGCCAGCACCCTGATGACTAGCGGCACAGATACGCAGTATTTT
CDR3aa: CASTLMTSGTDTQYF
d_gene: TRBD2
j_gene: TRBJ2-3
v_gene: TRBV5-1
abundance: -

CDR3nt: TGTGCCAGCAGCTTACTTGTCGGGGGTGAGCAGTTCTTC
CDR3aa: CASSLLVGGEQFF
d_gene: -
j_gene: TRBJ2-1
v_gene: TRBV7-9
abundance: -

CDR3nt: TGCGCCAGCAGCAAGGGACAGGGGGCGTCCTACAATGAGCAGTTCTTC
CDR3aa: CASSKGQGASYNEQFF
d_gene: TRBD1
j_gene: TRBJ2-1
v_gene: TRBV5-1
abundance: -

CDR3nt: TGTGCCAGCAGTTCGGGGCAGGGTCAGCCCCAGCATTTT
CDR3aa: CASSSGQGQPQHF
d_gene: -
j_gene: TRBJ1-5
v_gene: TRBV27
abundance: -

CDR3nt: TGTGCCAGCAGCTTATTCGACAGGGGTACGCAGTATTTT
CDR3aa: CASSLFDRGTQYF
d_gene: TRBD1
j_gene: TRBJ2-3
v_gene: TRBV11-3
abundance: -

CDR3nt: TGTGCCAGCAGCGGTGGGGCAGGGCCCTTCAATTCACCCCTCCACTTT
CDR3aa: CASSGGAGPFNSPLHF
d_gene: -
j_gene: TRBJ1-6
v_gene: TRBV2
abundance: -

CDR3nt: TGTGCCAGCAGCTTTCCACAGGGGGCGGAAGGCTACACCTTC
CDR3aa: CASSFPQGAEGYTF
d_gene: TRBD1
j_gene: TRBJ1-2
v_gene: TRBV5-4
abundance: -

CDR3nt: TGTGCCAGCAGCCAAGAGGTTGGAGCGGGAGGGACCCCCGGGATCAATGAGCAGTTCTTC
CDR3aa: CASSQEVGAGGTPGINEQFF
d_gene: TRBD2
j_gene: TRBJ2-1
v_gene: TRBV3-1/TRBV3-2
abundance: -

CDR3nt: TGTGCCAGCAGACTTATTACAGGAGGCGAGCAGTACTTC
CDR3aa: CASRLITGGEQYF
d_gene: -
j_gene: TRBJ2-7
v_gene: TRBV6-5
abundance: -

CDR3nt: TGTGCCAGCACGGACAGAGCTTATGGCTACACCTTC
CDR3aa: CASTDRAYGYTF
d_gene: -
j_gene: TRBJ1-2
v_gene: TRBV19
abundance: -

CDR3nt: TGTGCCAGCAGCGTTACCCACCGGGAGCAGTTCTTC
CDR3aa: CASSVTHREQFF
d_gene: -
j_gene: TRBJ2-1
v_gene: TRBV9
abundance: -

CDR3nt: TGTGCCACCACCCCCCCGGGACAGCACTATGGCTACACCTTC
CDR3aa: CATTPPGQHYGYTF
d_gene: TRBD1
j_gene: TRBJ1-2
v_gene: TRBV24-1
abundance: -

CDR3nt: TGTGCCAGCAGCTCGGGACTAGCGGGGGGAAGAGTCTACCAAGAGACCCAGTACTTC
CDR3aa: CASSSGLAGGRVYQETQYF
d_gene: TRBD2
j_gene: TRBJ2-5
v_gene: TRBV7-9
abundance: -

CDR3nt: TGTGCCAGCAGCTTAGGTTCGGGGGGCAGGGCCTATGGCTACACCTTC
CDR3aa: CASSLGSGGRAYGYTF
d_gene: -
j_gene: TRBJ1-2
v_gene: TRBV7-8
abundance: -